This T cell receptor (beta chain) originates from a study of sequential checkpoint blockade in melanoma. As to treatment: randomized to nivolumab then ipilimumab (arm A) or the reverse (arm B). The CDR3 consists of 16 residues. Germline CDR1 reads SGDLS; CDR2 reads YYNGEE. V lost 1 base, J lost 1 base, and 1 base stayed unmatched. Profiled with immunoSEQ multiplex PCR; TCRdb holds only in-frame clones, not every one. The sample includes nearly 9,000 clones, more than 20% of them seen just once. This clone was detected ten times or more. Source: tumor tissue (inferred from file names), taken from a patient given nivolumab and ipilimumab in sequence. The chain combines TRBV9 with TRBJ2-1, with 11 bases that match TRBD2. This receptor was taken from a human donor with melanoma. The CDR3 coding sequence is TGTGCCAGCAGCGTAAGACTAGCGGGGTCCTACAATGAGCAGTTCTTC. Protein: CASSVRLAGSYNEQFF.